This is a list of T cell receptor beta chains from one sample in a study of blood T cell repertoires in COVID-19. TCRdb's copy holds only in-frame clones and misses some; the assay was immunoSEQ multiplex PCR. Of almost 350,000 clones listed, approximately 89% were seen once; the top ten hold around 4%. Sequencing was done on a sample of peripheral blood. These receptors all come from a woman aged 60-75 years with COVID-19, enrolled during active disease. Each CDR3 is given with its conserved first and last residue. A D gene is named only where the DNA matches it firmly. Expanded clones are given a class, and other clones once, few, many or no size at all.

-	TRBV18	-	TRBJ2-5	TGTGCCAGCTCACCAACACAACAAGAGACCCAGTACTTC	CASSPTQQETQYF
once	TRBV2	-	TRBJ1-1	TGTGCCAGCACCGAACGGGGAGGGGCTAACACTGAAGCTTTCTTT	CASTERGGANTEAFF
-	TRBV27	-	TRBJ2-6	TGTGCCAGCAGTCCCCGGGGGACCGGGGCCAACGTCCTGACTTTC	CASSPRGTGANVLTF
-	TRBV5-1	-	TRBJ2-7	TGCGCCAGCAGCTTGGCCGGGTCCTACGAGCAGTACTTC	CASSLAGSYEQYF
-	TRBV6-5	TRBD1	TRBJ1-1	TGTGCCAGCAGACCCTCAGGGGGCTACACTGAAGCTTTCTTT	CASRPSGGYTEAFF
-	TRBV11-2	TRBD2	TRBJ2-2	TGTGCCAGCAGCTTAGTGCCGGGGGGGCGACCCGGGGAGCTGTTTTTT	CASSLVPGGRPGELFF
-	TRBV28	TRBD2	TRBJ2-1	TGTGCCAGCAGTGTGGGGGGGGGAATCAATGAGCAGTTCTTC	CASSVGGGINEQFF
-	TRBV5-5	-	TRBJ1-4	TGTGCCAGCAGCCCCGCCGGTGCATATGGTGAAAAACTGTTTTTT	CASSPAGAYGEKLFF
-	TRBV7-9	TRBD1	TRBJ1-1	TGTGCCAGCAGCTTATCACAGGGGAGTGAAGCTTTCTTT	CASSLSQGSEAFF
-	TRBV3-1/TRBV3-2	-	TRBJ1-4	TGTGCCAGCAGCAATAGGGGGGGGTTAAATGAAAAACTGTTTTTT	CASSNRGGLNEKLFF
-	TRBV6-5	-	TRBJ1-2	TGTGCCAGCAGTTTGACAGCGACGGAAGGCTACACCTTC	CASSLTATEGYTF
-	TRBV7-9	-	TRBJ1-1	TGTGCCAGCAGCTCCTTGGGGGGGGTCACTGAAGCTTTCTTT	CASSSLGGVTEAFF
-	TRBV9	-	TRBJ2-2	TGTGCCAGCAGCGCCCAGACAGGGAACACCGGGGAGCTGTTTTTT	CASSAQTGNTGELFF
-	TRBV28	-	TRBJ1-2	TGTGCCAGCAGTGTAGGGCCGGGGGGCTACACCTTC	CASSVGPGGYTF
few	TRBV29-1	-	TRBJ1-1	TGCAGCGTTGGCTCACAGGAGATGAACACTGAAGCTTTCTTT	CSVGSQEMNTEAFF
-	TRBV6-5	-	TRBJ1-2	TGTGCCAGCAGGAGAGGTACATCCAACTATGGCTACACCTTC	CASRRGTSNYGYTF
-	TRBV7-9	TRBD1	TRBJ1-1	TGTGCCAGCAGCAACAGGGCAGGGGGCCCGCCGACCTCTTTCTTT	CASSNRAGGPPTSFF
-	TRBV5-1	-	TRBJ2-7	TGCGCCAGCAGCTCAGTCGGGGATTCCTACGAGCAGTACTTC	CASSSVGDSYEQYF
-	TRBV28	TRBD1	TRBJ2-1	TGTGCCAGCAGTGATCCCAGGGGGCGGGTGAGGAATGAGCAGTTCTTC	CASSDPRGRVRNEQFF
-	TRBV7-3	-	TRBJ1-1	TGTGCCAGCAGCCCCACAGGGTTGATTGAAGCTTTCTTT	CASSPTGLIEAFF
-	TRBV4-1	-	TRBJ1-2	TGCGCCAGCAGCCCCAGGGCCCACTATGGCTACACCTTC	CASSPRAHYGYTF
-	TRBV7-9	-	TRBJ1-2	TGTGCCAGCAGTCCTGTCGACAGGTTCTATGGCTACACCTTC	CASSPVDRFYGYTF
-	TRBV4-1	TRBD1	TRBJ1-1	TGCGCCAGCAGCCGACAGGGGGGTACTGAAGCTTTCTTT	CASSRQGGTEAFF
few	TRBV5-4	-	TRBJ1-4	TGTGCCAGCAGCTTGTCGGGGACAACCGGAAAAAAACTGTTTTTT	CASSLSGTTGKKLFF
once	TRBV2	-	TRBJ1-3	TGTGCCAGCAGTGCAACTGGAAACACCATATATTTT	CASSATGNTIYF
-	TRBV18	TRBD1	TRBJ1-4	TGTGCCAGCTCACCACAGGACAGGACTAATGAAAAACTGTTTTTT	CASSPQDRTNEKLFF
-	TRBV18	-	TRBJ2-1	TGTGCCAGCTCACCACCGACTAGCTACAATGAGCAGTTCTTC	CASSPPTSYNEQFF
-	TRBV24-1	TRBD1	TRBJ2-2	TGTGCCACCAGTGATTTCGGACAGGGTAGGAACGGGGAGCTGTTTTTT	CATSDFGQGRNGELFF
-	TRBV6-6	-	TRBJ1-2	TGTGCCAGCAGCGATCACAGGTCCGAAGGCTACACCTTC	CASSDHRSEGYTF
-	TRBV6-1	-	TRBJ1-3	TGTGCCAGCAGTGAGGGGCCCTCCTTCTCTGGAAACACCATATATTTT	CASSEGPSFSGNTIYF
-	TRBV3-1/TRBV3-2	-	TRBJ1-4	TGTGCCAGCAGCCAAAGGGGAACTAATGAAAAACTGTTTTTT	CASSQRGTNEKLFF
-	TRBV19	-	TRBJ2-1	TGTGCCAGTAGTATGCAACCGCGCCCCGGAATTAGCGAGCAGTTCTTC	CASSMQPRPGISEQFF